These 9 T cell receptor beta chains were sequenced from one sample in a study of blood T cell repertoires in COVID-19. Data came from immunoSEQ multiplex PCR; TCRdb stores just in-frame clones and leaves some out. This sample has about 180,000 clones, with roughly 80% found just once. The source material was peripheral blood. These receptor sequences come from a human donor in a cohort sampled during active COVID-19.

J is TRBJ1-5 and V is TRBV3-1 (or the pseudogene TRBV3-2); weak D call: TRBD1 (5 bases). CDR1 is LGHDT and CDR2 is YNNKEL in the germline V gene (reference sequence). CDR3 size: 15 residues. V gave up 0 bases and J gave up 7 bases, with 13 bases separating them. The CDR3 loop is CASSQDARAGQPQHF. CDR3 DNA: TGTGCCAGCAGCCAAGACGCCAGGGCCGGGCAGCCCCAGCATTTT.

The CDR3 bases are TGTGCCACCTCCGGGACATCGGGACTAGCGGGAGAAAGAGGGTCCTACGAGCAGTACTTC. This codes for CATSGTSGLAGERGSYEQYF. The gene calls are TRBV24-1 and TRBJ2-7, with 14 bases lining up with TRBD2. Germline V gene sequence: CDR1 KGHDR, CDR2 SFDVKD. The CDR3 covers 20 residues. Trimming at V came to 9 bases and at J to 1 base, leaving 19 bases not matched to a gene.

This clone was detected a few times. This rearrangement joins TRBV4-2 to TRBJ1-2; D is perhaps TRBD1 (5 bases). This CDR3 is 14 amino acids long. Between the trimmed V and J ends, which lost 2 bases and 2 bases, there was a span of 9 bases. CDR1 and CDR2 from the germline V gene are LGHNA and YNFKEQ. The CDR3 protein is CASSQQGLNYGYTF. CDR3 in DNA: TGTGCCAGCAGCCAACAGGGTTTGAACTATGGCTACACCTTC.

V is TRBV12-3 or TRBV12-4 and J is TRBJ1-5; D may be TRBD1 (5 bases). Trimming left V 3 bases short and J 6 bases short, with 9 bases between. CDR3 length: 13 amino acids. The chain's CDR3 is CASSLGGIQPQHF. CDR3 nucleotides: TGTGCCAGCAGTTTGGGGGGGATTCAGCCCCAGCATTTT.

The chain links TRBV11-2 to TRBJ1-1; D remains unclear. The CDR3 totals 15 residues. The germline V gene encodes CDR1 SGHAT and CDR2 FQNNGV. Between the trimmed V and J ends, which lost 3 bases and 0 bases, there was a span of 11 bases. CDR3 nucleotides: TGTGCCAGCAGCTTGCGGCCCGATCTGAACACTGAAGCTTTCTTT. Translating gives CASSLRPDLNTEAFF. Full variable domain (rest looked up from reference TRBV11-2 and TRBJ1-1): EAGVAQSPRYKIIEKRQSVAFWCNPISGHATLYWYQQILGQGPKLLIQFQNNGVVDDSQLPKDRFSAERLKGVDSTLKIQPAKLEDSAVYLCASSLRPDLNTEAFFGQGTRLTVV.

The CDR3 sequence: CASRAPGQGGRDEQYF. The DNA of the CDR3 is TGTGCCAGCAGAGCCCCGGGACAGGGGGGTAGGGACGAGCAGTACTTC. The chain recombines TRBV7-2 with TRBJ2-7, with 11 bases that match TRBD1. Germline lookup yields CDR1 SGHTA and CDR2 FQGNSA. This CDR3 region has 16 residues. J gave up 5 bases and V 6 bases, and 12 bases lay outside the gene matches.

This chain joins TRBV23-1 and TRBJ2-7, with 8 bases identical to TRBD2. TRBV23-1 is filed as an ORF, its function uncertain. The CDR3 has 15 amino acids. With 3 bases clipped from V and 5 bases from J, the junction kept 9 bases outside the gene matches. The CDR3 loop reads CASSHPGTSFHEQYF. In DNA form, the CDR3 reads TGCGCCAGCAGTCACCCCGGGACTAGTTTCCACGAGCAGTACTTC.

This clone was seen a few times. The chain carries TRBV7-2 and TRBJ2-7; D is perhaps TRBD1 (5 bases). The CDR3 runs to 11 residues. The V end lost 2 bases, the J end lost 9 bases, and 8 bases lay between the germline ends. Germline CDR1 reads SGHTA; CDR2 reads FQGNSA. The CDR3 region has the DNA TGTGCCAGCAGCTTACAGGGTACGCAGTACTTC. Its translation: CASSLQGTQYF.

The chain is built from TRBV27 and TRBJ2-7; 8 bases map to TRBD1. The germline gives CDR1 MNHEY, CDR2 SMNVEV (reference sequence). V was clipped by 4 bases and J by 4 bases; unmatched bases: 6. CDR3 length equals 14 residues. This CDR3 is CASSSAGTGYEQYF. CDR3 sequence (DNA): TGTGCCAGCAGTTCCGCCGGGACAGGTTACGAGCAGTACTTC.